The T cell receptor (beta chain) described here comes from a study of vaccination and CD4 T cells after COVID-19. Background on the study: With nine mild cases and one severe, convalescent patients were SARS-CoV-2 positive by nasal swab PCR. The convalescents were made up of six males and four females, two of whom were Hispanic. Cultures acting as controls obtained a CEFX pool, an HIV-1 Nef pool, or no peptide.

In this sample, this clonotype turned up a few times. Its antigen is still unknown. Regarding time point: late sampling 161 to 241 days after vaccination in a few convalescent patients. Indicated treatment: approximately nine-day PBMC culture with coronavirus spike peptide pools or control peptides (ViraFEST assay). Researchers used the Oncomine TCR Beta short-read assay to sequence DNA from cultured CD4+ T cells. Genomic DNA extraction was carried out from cultured CD4+ T cells. TCRdb used MiXCR to reprocess the PCR reads, holding one entry per CDR3 protein. Among more than 20,000 distinct CDR3 sequences listed, approximately 29% were seen once. V lost 5 bases and J lost 5; bases outside the gene matches: 8. The germline V gene has CDR1 SGHTA and CDR2 FQGTGA. CDR3 length equals 15 residues.

The sequence was collected from a human donor who had recovered from COVID-19. The chain uses TRBV7-3 and TRBJ2-5, with 10 bases that match TRBD2. The sample here was CD4+ T cells from blood, cultured in vitro, taken about 7 months after SARS-CoV-2 vaccination. DNA for the CDR3: TGTGCCAGCAGCCGCAGCGGGGGGGCGAGTGAGACCCAGTACTTC. This translates into CASSRSGGASETQYF.